This T cell receptor beta chain was recorded in a study of read filtering for tumor transcriptome and immune sequencing. Study details: DNase treatment preceded whole-transcriptome library preparation. Study results and limitations: IR-seq and RNA-seq agreed better without single-read clonotypes. About four fifths of IR-seq clonotypes had one read, totaling roughly 3.5% of reads; RNA-seq: approximately 75% and 45%.

Molecular barcoded adaptors covering alpha/delta and beta/gamma chains were used on approximately 400 ng RNA. MiXCR, applied by TCRdb to the reads, yields one record per CDR3 protein. The sample yields approximately 93,000 distinct CDR3 sequences, roughly a fifth seen once. A remark on this clonotype: Its antigen is still unknown.

The CDR3 extends over 14 amino acids. Germline trimming cut 9 bases from V and 1 base from J; bases unmatched to any gene: 8. Germline assignment: CDR1 LGHDT and CDR2 YNNKEL (reference sequence). The gene calls are TRBV3-1 and TRBJ2-5; 7 positions match TRBD1. The clonotype originates from a donor aged 40 or over with multiple myeloma. The sample comprised a population of CD138-negative cells sorted from bone marrow. The DNA for the CDR3 is TGTGCCAGTTACGGGACAGACTCCCAAGAGACCCAGTACTTC. It is translated as CASYGTDSQETQYF.